These 23 T cell receptor beta chains were all obtained from the same sample, sequenced in a study of read filtering for tumor transcriptome and immune sequencing (dated by TCRdb to about 2020). The data were produced on an Illumina HiSeq 4000. Starting from 400 ng RNA, TCR libraries were constructed with the Immunoverse kit using molecular barcoded adaptors that cover the alpha/delta and beta/gamma chains. Clones were called with MiXCR by TCRdb after fastp trimmed the public reads at Q25, and only in-frame beta chains were retained. Every CDR3 protein is listed once, alongside the most common genes and DNA of its rows. The sample table shows fewer than 45,000 distinct CDR3 sequences, and roughly 12% are seen once. Roughly a third of the sample is held by the ten biggest clonotypes. The sample taken for sequencing was a population of CD138-negative cells sorted from bone marrow. In the paper's terms, the cell subset or site label means: bone marrow mononuclear cells depleted of CD138+ plasma/myeloma cells by negative magnetic selection. These receptors were obtained from a donor aged 40 or older with multiple myeloma.

In its sample, this clonotype was seen many times. The chain couples TRBV14 to TRBJ2-7; D not certain. The CDR3 is 15 amino acids. V was pared by 4 bases and J by 5 bases, with 18 bases between. Germline V gives CDR1 SGHDN, CDR2 FVKESK. In nucleotides, the CDR3 is TGTGCCAGCAGCCCGGCTGGAATTCGTGGGCACGAGCAGTACTTC. Translated: CASSPAGIRGHEQYF.

This clonotype occurred many times. The chain combines TRBV3-1 with TRBJ1-5; D unclear. CDR1 is LGHDT and CDR2 is YNNKEL in the germline V gene (reference sequence). V lost 3 bases and J 6 bases, leaving 9 bases between the germline ends. CDR3 size: 13 residues. Written as DNA, the CDR3 is TGTGCCAGCAGCCAGGGTCTGCGTCAGCCCCAGCATTTT. It is translated as CASSQGLRQPQHF.

This clonotype was recorded many times. The chain has TRBV7-2 and TRBJ2-5; 9 nucleotides match TRBD1. Germline values: CDR1 SGHTA, CDR2 FQGNSA. The V gene end was trimmed by 5 bases and the J gene end by 5 bases; junction bases not matched to a gene: 12. CDR3 length equals 16 residues. The CDR3 DNA follows: TGTGCCAGCAGCCCCGCTCCGGGACAGGGTGACGAGACCCAGTACTTC. It codes for CASSPAPGQGDETQYF. Supplemented by reference TRBV7-2 and TRBJ2-5, the full variable domain reads GAGVSQSPSNKVTEKGKDVELRCDPISGHTALYWYRQSLGQGLEFLIYFQGNSAPDKSGLPSDRFSAERTGGSVSTLTIQRTQQEDSAVYLCASSPAPGQGDETQYFGPGTRLLVL.

The table lists this clonotype with many counts. The junction departs from germline at one end; a sequencing error may be responsible. The chain has TRBV29-1 and TRBJ2-1; possible D gene TRBD1, 7 bases. The CDR3 loop spans 17 amino acids. CDR1 is SQVTM and CDR2 is ANQGSEA in the germline V gene. CDR3 in amino acids: CSVLVSVLRGTAWGCCF. CDR3 sequence (DNA): TGCAGCGTTCTTGTCTCGGTCCTTCGGGGGACAGCCTGGGGGTGTTGTTTC.

This clonotype was counted at least ten times. The chain recombines TRBV12-3 or TRBV12-4 with TRBJ2-1; D is undetermined. V was shortened by 6 bases and J by 0 bases, with 9 bases between the two germline ends. The CDR3 runs to 14 residues. This chain's CDR3 is CASRVESSYNEQFF. CDR3 DNA: TGTGCCAGCAGGGTGGAGAGCTCCTACAATGAGCAGTTCTTC.

This clonotype was observed many times. The chain recombines TRBV10-3 with TRBJ2-3; 7 bases fit TRBD2. The germline gives CDR1 ENHRY, CDR2 SYGVKD. The CDR3 is made up of 14 amino acids. V gave up 8 bases and J gave up 6 bases; unmatched junction bases: 11. The CDR3 sequence is CAIQYGTNGDTQYF. The CDR3 region has the DNA TGTGCCATCCAGTACGGGACTAACGGGGATACGCAGTATTTT.

This clonotype was counted at least ten times. The J gene is TRBJ2-1, the V gene TRBV15, with TRBD2 matching 11 bases. This CDR3 contains 16 residues. With V trimmed by 2 bases and J by 6 bases, 6 bases remained unmatched. In germline, CDR1 is LNHNV, CDR2 YYDKDF (reference sequence). DNA for the CDR3: TGTGCCACCAGCAGACTAGCGGGGGGTGGGGTCAATGAGCAGTTCTTC. Protein product: CATSRLAGGGVNEQFF.

This clonotype was counted many times. V usage is TRBV4-1 and J usage is TRBJ2-3; TRBD2 agrees at 9 bases. The germline V gene encodes CDR1 MGHRA and CDR2 YSYEKL. The V gene end was trimmed by 0 bases and the J gene end by 4 bases; junction bases not matched to a gene: 2. This CDR3 comprises 15 residues. Here the CDR3 reads CASSQERGGPDTQYF. The CDR3 DNA reads as TGCGCCAGCAGCCAAGAGCGGGGGGGCCCAGATACGCAGTATTTT.

This clonotype has at least ten counts. The chain is built from TRBV6-2 or TRBV6-3 and TRBJ2-2; maybe TRBD2 (5 bases). Per germline, CDR1 MNHEY and CDR2 SVGEGT. The length of the CDR3 is 13 residues. V was pared by 7 bases and J by 0 bases, with 6 bases between. CDR3 in DNA: TGTGCCAGCAAGGAGGCGAACACCGGGGAGCTGTTTTTT. Translation gives CASKEANTGELFF.

This clonotype was detected ten times or more. The rearrangement uses TRBV6-6 and TRBJ1-5, with TRBD1 as a possible D gene (5 bases). The germline V and J ends were trimmed by 0 bases and 4 bases, with 7 bases remaining between them. Per germline, CDR1 MNHNY and CDR2 SVGAGI (reference sequence). The CDR3 consists of 14 residues. The CDR3 region is CASSYSSGNQPQHF. The CDR3 DNA reads TGTGCCAGCAGTTACTCTTCAGGGAATCAGCCCCAGCATTTT.

This clonotype appeared a few times. The chain links TRBV19 to TRBJ2-2, with D hard to call. Per germline, CDR1 LNHDA and CDR2 SQIVND (reference sequence). The CDR3 is made up of 12 amino acids. V was cut by 8 bases and J by 6 bases, with 10 bases left in between. This CDR3 is CASSTHAGELFF. The CDR3 bases are TGTGCCAGTTCAACCCACGCCGGGGAGCTGTTTTTT.

This clonotype appeared many times. The chain links TRBV6-2 or TRBV6-3 to TRBJ2-4, with 11 bases aligning to TRBD2. The ends lost 5 bases at V and 15 bases at J; junction bases unmatched: 12. There are 14 residues in the CDR3. Germline V gives CDR1 MNHEY, CDR2 SVGEGT. The CDR3 nucleotides are TGTGCCAGCAGTACTTACGGGACTAGCGGCCTTCGGTACTTC. Amino acids: CASSTYGTSGLRYF.

Of note for this clonotype: A much larger clone lies one base from this, so it may be a read error. The rearrangement uses TRBV7-2 and TRBJ2-7; 9 positions match TRBD1. The CDR3 has 12 amino acids. CDR1 is SGHTA and CDR2 is FQGNSA in the germline V gene. V lost 7 bases and J lost 4; bases outside the gene matches: 2. CDR3 DNA sequence: TGTGCCAGCAACGGGACAGGGTACGAGCAGTACTTC. Protein: CASNGTGYEQYF.

There are many counts of this clonotype. The chain employs TRBV28 and TRBJ1-5, with 8 bases identical to TRBD1. V dropped 5 bases and J dropped 9; count of bases not matched to a gene: 12. This CDR3 has 15 residues. Germline lookup yields CDR1 MDHEN and CDR2 SYDVKM. The CDR3 region is CASSAGTGRGWPQHF. For the CDR3, the DNA is TGTGCCAGCAGTGCCGGGACAGGCCGCGGGTGGCCCCAGCATTTT.

This clonotype was counted many times. The rearrangement uses TRBV20-1 and TRBJ2-1; D uncertain. CDR3 size: 13 residues. Germline-derived CDR1 and CDR2 are DFQATT and SNEGSKA (reference sequence). The V gene lost 0 bases and the J gene lost 5 bases, with 8 bases spanning the gap. CDR3 DNA: TGCAGTGCTAGAGATCTCAGCCACAATGAGCAGTTCTTC. Amino acids: CSARDLSHNEQFF.

In its sample, this clonotype was seen many times. The genes are TRBV4-1 and TRBJ1-6; no clear D gene. The CDR3 consists of 16 residues. With 1 base removed from V and 0 bases from J, the gap between germline ends came to 7 bases. Germline lookup yields CDR1 MGHRA and CDR2 YSYEKL. The CDR3 DNA follows: TGCGCCAGCAGCCAAGGTTTCGGCTCCTATAATTCACCCCTCCACTTT. Protein: CASSQGFGSYNSPLHF.

Ten or more counts support this clonotype. V usage is TRBV6-1 and J usage is TRBJ1-5; D is ambiguous. Trimming cost V 7 bases and J 7 bases, with 20 bases left between them. The germline V gene encodes CDR1 MNHNS and CDR2 SASEGT. This CDR3 is 15 amino acids long. CDR3 DNA: TGTGCCAGCACCCCGGCAAGGAGGGAAAACCAGCCCCAGCATTTT. Translated, it gives CASTPARRENQPQHF.

This clonotype has a count of ten or more. It may be a read error: a sequence one base away is much more abundant. V gene TRBV29-1 combines with J gene TRBJ1-1; D is undetermined. There are 14 residues in the CDR3. Germline CDR1 reads SQVTM; CDR2 reads ANQGSEA. Trimming removed 7 bases from V and 1 base from J, with 16 bases in between. Written as DNA, the CDR3 is TGCAGCGCCGGTGGGGTATACAAGAACACTGAAGCTTTCTTT. It yields the protein CSAGGVYKNTEAFF.

This clonotype was recorded at least ten times. The J gene is TRBJ1-1, the V gene TRBV20-1; D might be TRBD1 (6 bases). This CDR3 has 14 amino acids. Trimming removed 6 bases from V and 1 base from J, with 15 bases in between. CDR1 and CDR2 from the germline V gene are DFQATT and SNEGSKA (reference sequence). This chain's CDR3 is CSATEGGKNTEAFF. CDR3 in DNA: TGCAGTGCAACGGAGGGGGGTAAGAACACTGAAGCTTTCTTT.

This clonotype showed up many times. This chain connects TRBV20-1 to TRBJ2-7; 8 bases align to TRBD2. Germline CDR1 is DFQATT and CDR2 is SNEGSKA (reference sequence). CDR3 length: 15 amino acids. Trimming cost V 1 base and J 2 bases; bases outside gene matches: 7. CDR3 DNA: TGCAGTGCTAGAGTCCCGGGGGGGTCAACCTACGAGCAGTACTTC. This encodes CSARVPGGSTYEQYF.

This clonotype was detected ten times or more. The V and J genes are TRBV19 and TRBJ1-2; possible D gene TRBD1, 6 bases. Germline V gene sequence: CDR1 LNHDA, CDR2 SQIVND (reference sequence). This CDR3 comprises 15 residues. Trimming pared 3 bases from V and 2 bases from J, leaving 13 bases between. CDR3 sequence reads: CASSIRTDSNYGYTF. In DNA, the CDR3 is TGTGCCAGTAGTATCCGGACAGACTCCAACTATGGCTACACCTTC.

This clonotype was counted ten times or more. The chain carries TRBV4-1 and TRBJ2-1; tentative D call: TRBD2 (5 bases). V lost 6 bases and J lost 0, with 12 bases in between. Germline V gives CDR1 MGHRA, CDR2 YSYEKL. The CDR3 length is 15 residues. The CDR3 region is CASRSDRGSYNEQFF. The CDR3 DNA is TGCGCCAGCAGATCGGACCGGGGCTCCTACAATGAGCAGTTCTTC.

Ten or more counts support this clonotype. V is TRBV20-1 and J is TRBJ2-2; D gene ambiguous. CDR3 length equals 17 residues. Deletions cut 1 base from V and 0 bases from J, with 15 bases between. Germline CDR1 is DFQATT and CDR2 is SNEGSKA (reference sequence). This chain's CDR3 is CSARGSAYIPNTGELFF. CDR3 in DNA: TGCAGTGCTAGAGGGTCAGCCTATATACCGAACACCGGGGAGCTGTTTTTT.